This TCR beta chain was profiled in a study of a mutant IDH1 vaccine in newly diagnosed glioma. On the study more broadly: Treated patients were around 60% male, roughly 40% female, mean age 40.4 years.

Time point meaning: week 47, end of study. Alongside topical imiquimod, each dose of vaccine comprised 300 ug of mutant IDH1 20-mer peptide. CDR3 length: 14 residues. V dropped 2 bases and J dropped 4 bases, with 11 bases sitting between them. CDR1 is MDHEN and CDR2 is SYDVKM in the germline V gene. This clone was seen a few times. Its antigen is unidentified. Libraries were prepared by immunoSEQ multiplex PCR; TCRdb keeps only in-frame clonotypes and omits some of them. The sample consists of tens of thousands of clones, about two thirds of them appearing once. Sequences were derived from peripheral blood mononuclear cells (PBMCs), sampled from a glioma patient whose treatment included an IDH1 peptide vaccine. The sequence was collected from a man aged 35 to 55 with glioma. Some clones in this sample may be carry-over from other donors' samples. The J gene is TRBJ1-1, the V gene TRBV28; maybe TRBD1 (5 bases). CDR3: CASSLVDQGTEAFF. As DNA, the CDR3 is TGTGCCAGCAGTTTAGTCGATCAGGGCACTGAAGCTTTCTTT.